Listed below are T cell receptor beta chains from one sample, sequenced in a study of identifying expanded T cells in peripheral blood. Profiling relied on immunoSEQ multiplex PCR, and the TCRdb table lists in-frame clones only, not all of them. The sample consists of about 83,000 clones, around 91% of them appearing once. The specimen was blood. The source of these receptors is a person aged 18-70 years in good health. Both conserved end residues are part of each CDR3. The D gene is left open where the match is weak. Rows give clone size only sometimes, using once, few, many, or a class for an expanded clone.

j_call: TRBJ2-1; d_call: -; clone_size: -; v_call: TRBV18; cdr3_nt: TGTGCCAGCTCACCGGGGGGCACGTCCAGGTTCTTC; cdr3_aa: CASSPGGTSRFF
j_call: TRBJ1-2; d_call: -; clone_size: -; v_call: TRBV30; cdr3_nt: TGTGCCTGGACCCCCCCACCTGGGGGAGGCTATGGCTACACCTTC; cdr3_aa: CAWTPPPGGGYGYTF
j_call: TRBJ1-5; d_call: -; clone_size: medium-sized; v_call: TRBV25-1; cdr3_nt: TGTGCCAGCAGTGAATCCACAGAGGATAGCAATCAGCCCCAGCATTTT; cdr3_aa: CASSESTEDSNQPQHF
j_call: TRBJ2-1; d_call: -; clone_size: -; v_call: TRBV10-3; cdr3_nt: TGTGCCAGCAGTTACTCGGGGGGCGATGAGCAGTTCTTC; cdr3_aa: CASSYSGGDEQFF
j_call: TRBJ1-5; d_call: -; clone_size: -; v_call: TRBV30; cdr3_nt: TGTGCCTGGTCGGGGGAATACAATCAGCCCCAGCATTTT; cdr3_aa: CAWSGEYNQPQHF
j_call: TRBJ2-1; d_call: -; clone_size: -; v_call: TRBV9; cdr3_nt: TGTGCCAGCAGTGGAGTTGGGGGGTCCTACAATGAGCAGTTCTTC; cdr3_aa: CASSGVGGSYNEQFF
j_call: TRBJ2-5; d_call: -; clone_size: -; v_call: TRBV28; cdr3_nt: TGTGCCAGCAGTTCGGTGGACCCGCGTGAGACCCAGTACTTC; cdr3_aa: CASSSVDPRETQYF
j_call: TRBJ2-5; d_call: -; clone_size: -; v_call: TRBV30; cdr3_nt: TGTGCCTGGAGTGACCCCAGGGCGACCCAGTACTTC; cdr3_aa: CAWSDPRATQYF
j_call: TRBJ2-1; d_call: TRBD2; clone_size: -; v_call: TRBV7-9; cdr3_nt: TGTGCCAGCAGCCCCCAAAGACTAGCAACGTTCCACAATGAGCAGTTCTTC; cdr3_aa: CASSPQRLATFHNEQFF
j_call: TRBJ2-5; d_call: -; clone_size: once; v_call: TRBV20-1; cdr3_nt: TGCAGTGCTCTTCAAGCGGAGACCCAGTACTTC; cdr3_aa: CSALQAETQYF
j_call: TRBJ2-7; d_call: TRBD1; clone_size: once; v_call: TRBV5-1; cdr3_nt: TGTGCCAGCAGCCAAGGGACAGGGGGCCCCTACGAGCAGTACTTC; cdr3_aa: CASSQGTGGPYEQYF
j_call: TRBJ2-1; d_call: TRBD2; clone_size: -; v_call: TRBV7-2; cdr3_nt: TGTGCCAGCAGCTTAGCCGTTACTAGCGGGGTAGATGAGCAGTTCTTC; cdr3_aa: CASSLAVTSGVDEQFF
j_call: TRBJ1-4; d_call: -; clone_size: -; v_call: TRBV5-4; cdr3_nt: TGTGCCAGCAGCCCCTCGGCAGGAGAGGAGGAAAAACTGTTTTTT; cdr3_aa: CASSPSAGEEEKLFF
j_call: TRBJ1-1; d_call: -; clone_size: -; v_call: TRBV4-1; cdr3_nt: TGCGCCAGCAGAACGGGACTGCTCATGAACACTGAAGCTTTCTTT; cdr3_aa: CASRTGLLMNTEAFF
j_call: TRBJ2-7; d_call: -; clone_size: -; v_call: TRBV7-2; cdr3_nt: TGTGCCAGCAGCTTAGCGTCAGTCGGTGAGCAGTACTTC; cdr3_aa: CASSLASVGEQYF
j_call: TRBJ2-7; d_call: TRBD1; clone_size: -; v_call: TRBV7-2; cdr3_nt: TGTGCCAGCAGCTTAGTTGGGCAGGGGGTTTCGACCGAGCAGTACTTC; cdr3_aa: CASSLVGQGVSTEQYF
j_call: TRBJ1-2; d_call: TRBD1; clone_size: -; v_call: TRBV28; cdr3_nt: TGTGCCAGCAGTTCCTGGGGACAGTTCTCAACTATAGACTATGGCTACACCTTC; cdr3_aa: CASSSWGQFSTIDYGYTF
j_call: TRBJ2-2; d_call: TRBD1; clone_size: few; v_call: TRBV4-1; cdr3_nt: TGCGCCAGCAGCCAAGATAGGACAGGGAAAACCGGGGAGCTGTTTTTT; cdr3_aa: CASSQDRTGKTGELFF
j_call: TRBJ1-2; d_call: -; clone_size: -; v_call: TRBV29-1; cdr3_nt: TGCAGCGTTGAAGAGGGCTATGGCTACACCTTC; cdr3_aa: CSVEEGYGYTF
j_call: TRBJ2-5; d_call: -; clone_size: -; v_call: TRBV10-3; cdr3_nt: TGTGCCATCAGACAGACAGGACAAGAGACCCAGTACTTC; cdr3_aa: CAIRQTGQETQYF
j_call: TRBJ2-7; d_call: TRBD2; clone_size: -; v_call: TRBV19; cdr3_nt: TGTGCCAGTAGAACTAGCGGGAGCTACGAGCAGTACTTC; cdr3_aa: CASRTSGSYEQYF
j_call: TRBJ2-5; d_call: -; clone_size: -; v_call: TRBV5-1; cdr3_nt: TGCGCCAGCAGCCGGACACCCACCCAAATGGTTTGGGGGACCCAGTACTTC; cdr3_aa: CASSRTPTQMVWGTQYF
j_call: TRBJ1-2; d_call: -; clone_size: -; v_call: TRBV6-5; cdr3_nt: TGTGCCAGCCGGATGGGTAACTATGGCTACACCTTC; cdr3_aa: CASRMGNYGYTF
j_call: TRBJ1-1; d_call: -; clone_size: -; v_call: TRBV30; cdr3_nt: TGTGCCTGGACAGGGGAATACACTGAAGCTTTCTTT; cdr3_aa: CAWTGEYTEAFF
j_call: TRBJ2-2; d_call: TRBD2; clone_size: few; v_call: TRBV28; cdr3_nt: TGTGCCAGCAGTTTGTGGAGACTAGCGGGAGGCCCCGGGGAGCTGTTTTTT; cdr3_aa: CASSLWRLAGGPGELFF
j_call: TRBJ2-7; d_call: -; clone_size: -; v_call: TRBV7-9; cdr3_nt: TGTGCCAGCAGCATGGACTACTTCGAGCAGTACTTC; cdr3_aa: CASSMDYFEQYF
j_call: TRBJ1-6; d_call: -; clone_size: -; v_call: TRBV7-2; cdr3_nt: TGTGCCAGCAGCTTAAAATCCCGGCAGACGATTTCACCCCTCCACTTT; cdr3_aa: CASSLKSRQTISPLHF
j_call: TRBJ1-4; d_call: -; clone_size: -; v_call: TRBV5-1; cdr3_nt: TGCGCCAGCAGCCCGGGAACCGGGGCGACTAATGAAAAACTGTTTTTT; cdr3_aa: CASSPGTGATNEKLFF
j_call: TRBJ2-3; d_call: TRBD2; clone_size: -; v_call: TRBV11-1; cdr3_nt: TGTGCCAGCAGCTCTCTAGCGGGAGCCGCGATTACGCAGTATTTT; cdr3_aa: CASSSLAGAAITQYF
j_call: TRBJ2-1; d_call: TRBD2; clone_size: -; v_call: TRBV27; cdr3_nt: TGTGCCAGCAGTCCTCGTCGGGGACTAGCACAAAATGAGCAGTTCTTC; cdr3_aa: CASSPRRGLAQNEQFF
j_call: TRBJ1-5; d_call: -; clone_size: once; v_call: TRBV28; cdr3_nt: TGTGCCAGCAGCCGGGACCTCAATCAGCCCCAGCATTTT; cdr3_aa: CASSRDLNQPQHF
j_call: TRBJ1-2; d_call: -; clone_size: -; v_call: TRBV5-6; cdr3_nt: TGTGCCAGCAGCTTGGGTGTACTAGCTAACTATGGCTACACCTTC; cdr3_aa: CASSLGVLANYGYTF
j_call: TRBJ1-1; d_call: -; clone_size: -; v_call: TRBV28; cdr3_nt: TGTGCCAGCACTCTGAACACTGAAGCTTTCTTT; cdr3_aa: CASTLNTEAFF
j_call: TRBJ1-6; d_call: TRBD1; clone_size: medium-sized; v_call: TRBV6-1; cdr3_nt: TGTGCCAGCAGTGAACGACAGGGCGATAATTCACCCCTCCACTTT; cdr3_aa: CASSERQGDNSPLHF
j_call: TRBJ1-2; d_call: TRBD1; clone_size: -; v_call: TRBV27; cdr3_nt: TGTGCCAGCAGTTCCCACGGATGGGACAGGGGAGGTAGCAGTGGCTACACCTTC; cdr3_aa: CASSSHGWDRGGSSGYTF
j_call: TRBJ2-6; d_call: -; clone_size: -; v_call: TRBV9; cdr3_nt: TGTGCCAGCAGCGTATTAGCACAAACAAGCTCTGGGGCCAACGTCCTGACTTTC; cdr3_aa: CASSVLAQTSSGANVLTF
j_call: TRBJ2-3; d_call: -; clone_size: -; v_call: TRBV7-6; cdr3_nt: TGTGCCAGCAGCACAGGACCCGGGGATACGCAGTATTTT; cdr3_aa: CASSTGPGDTQYF
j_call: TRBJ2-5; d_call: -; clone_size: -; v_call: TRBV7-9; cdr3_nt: TGTGCCAGCAGCCTCGGACTCGCGACGGAGACCCAGTACTTC; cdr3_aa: CASSLGLATETQYF
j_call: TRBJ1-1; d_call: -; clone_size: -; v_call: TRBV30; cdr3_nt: TGTGCCTGGAAGGGGGATGGAGGGGGTAACACTGAAGCTTTCTTT; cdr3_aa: CAWKGDGGGNTEAFF
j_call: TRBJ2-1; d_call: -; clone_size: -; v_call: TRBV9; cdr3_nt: TGTGCCAGCAGCACGAGTGTTTCCTACAATGAGCAGTTCTTC; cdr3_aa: CASSTSVSYNEQFF
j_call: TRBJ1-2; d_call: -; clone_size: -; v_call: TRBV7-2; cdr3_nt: TGTGCCAGCAGCTTTTCGACAGGCTATGGCTACACCTTC; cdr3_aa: CASSFSTGYGYTF
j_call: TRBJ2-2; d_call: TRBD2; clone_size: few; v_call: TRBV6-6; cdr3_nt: TGTGCCAGCATGGCTAGCGGGAGGACCGGGGAGCTGTTTTTT; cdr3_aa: CASMASGRTGELFF
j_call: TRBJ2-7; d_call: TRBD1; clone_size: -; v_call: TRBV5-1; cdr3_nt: TGCGCCAGCAGCCCGTCGACAGGGGGCTCCTACGAGCAGTACTTC; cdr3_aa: CASSPSTGGSYEQYF
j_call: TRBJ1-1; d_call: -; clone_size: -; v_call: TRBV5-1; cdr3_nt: TGCGCCAGCAGCTTGGGGGGCGCTTTCAAAATGAACACTGAAGCTTTCTTT; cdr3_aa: CASSLGGAFKMNTEAFF
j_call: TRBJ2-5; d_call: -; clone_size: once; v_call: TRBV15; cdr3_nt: TGTGCCACCAGCAGAGATCGGAAAGAGACCCAGTACTTC; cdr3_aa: CATSRDRKETQYF
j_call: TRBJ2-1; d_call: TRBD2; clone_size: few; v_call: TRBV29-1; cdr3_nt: TGCAGCGTTTGGCTAGCGGGAGTCACCTACAATGAGCAGTTCTTC; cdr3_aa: CSVWLAGVTYNEQFF
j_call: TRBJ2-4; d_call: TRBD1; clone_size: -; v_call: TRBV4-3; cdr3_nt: TGCGCCAGCAGCCAAGATGGACAGGACGGGGACATTCAGTACTTC; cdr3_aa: CASSQDGQDGDIQYF